The 26 T cell receptor beta chains below come from one sample, sequenced in a study of blood T cell repertoires in COVID-19. Generated by immunoSEQ multiplex PCR, the TCRdb table keeps only in-frame clones and is missing some. The repertoire holds about 200,000 clones, around 84% seen once, with less than 20% in the top ten. Sequencing was carried out using peripheral blood. These receptor sequences come from a human donor in a cohort sampled during active COVID-19.

The rearrangement links TRBV7-9 to TRBJ2-3; D is uncertain. The CDR3 loop spans 15 amino acids. Germline CDR1 SEHNR, CDR2 FQNEAQ (reference sequence). V was clipped by 2 bases and J by 1 base, with 10 bases between them. The CDR3 loop is CASSLLYAGTDTQYF. CDR3 DNA: TGTGCCAGCAGCTTACTCTACGCGGGCACAGATACGCAGTATTTT.

The V call is TRBV10-1, the J call TRBJ2-3; 8 bases align to TRBD2. In germline, CDR1 is WNHNN, CDR2 SYGVQD (reference sequence). Trimming cost V 3 bases and J 8 bases; bases outside gene matches: 7. The CDR3 runs 14 residues. For the CDR3, the DNA is TGCGCCAGCAGTGATGCGAGCGGGGGTGGTACGCAGTATTTT. Residues: CASSDASGGGTQYF.

The chain joins TRBV2 to TRBJ2-7, with D perhaps matching TRBD2 (6 bases). CDR1 SNHLY and CDR2 FYNNEI come from the germline V gene. The V end lost 1 base, the J end lost 3 bases, and 10 bases lay between the germline ends. This CDR3 has 14 residues. CDR3 nucleotide sequence: TGTGCCAGCAGTGAAGGGAGGGCCGGCTACGAGCAGTACTTC. This translates into CASSEGRAGYEQYF.

The chain carries TRBV7-3 and TRBJ2-3; D gene unclear. The germline V gene encodes CDR1 SGHTA and CDR2 FQGTGA. This CDR3 spans 14 amino acids. V was clipped by 0 bases and J by 4 bases, with 8 bases between them. CDR3 DNA sequence: TGTGCCAGCAGCTTAACGGTGGCTCCAGATACGCAGTATTTT. It specifies CASSLTVAPDTQYF.

CDR3 protein: CASSFRRGGWNEQFF. The CDR3 coding sequence is TGTGCCAGCAGCTTCCGGCGGGGGGGCTGGAATGAGCAGTTCTTC. This chain uses TRBV11-2 with TRBJ2-1; the match to TRBD2 covers 9 bases. Looked up from germline, CDR1 is SGHAT and CDR2 is FQNNGV. This CDR3 contains 15 residues. The ends lost 3 bases at V and 7 bases at J; junction bases unmatched: 7.

This clone was seen a few times. The rearrangement joins TRBV6-5 to TRBJ2-7, with TRBD2 matching 11 bases. The CDR3 loop spans 13 amino acids. V shed 6 bases, J shed 6 bases, and the junction held 4 bases outside the gene matches. Germline CDR1 MNHEY, CDR2 SVGAGI. The DNA for the CDR3 is TGTGCCAGCAGGACCCTAGCGGGAGGCGAGCAGTACTTC. Its translation is CASRTLAGGEQYF.

In the case of this clone: At one end the junction does not follow the germline gene, possibly because of a read error. The rearrangement joins TRBV7-7 to TRBJ2-5, with TRBD2 identical over 8 bases. The CDR3 is made up of 16 amino acids. Germline V gives CDR1 SSHAT, CDR2 FNYEAQ (reference sequence). CDR3: CASSLAGARGVETQYF. The CDR3 DNA follows: TGTGCTAGCAGCTTAGCCGGGGCGCGGGGGGTGGAGACCCAGTACTTC.

The chain links TRBV2 to TRBJ1-2; 10 bases agree with TRBD1. The germline V gene encodes CDR1 SNHLY and CDR2 FYNNEI. CDR3 length equals 16 residues. V dropped 6 bases and J dropped 4; count of bases not matched to a gene: 11. The CDR3 loop reads CASSRPPRQGAYGYTF. DNA for the CDR3: TGTGCCAGCAGCCGACCCCCGAGACAGGGGGCCTATGGCTACACCTTC.

This sequence joins TRBV6-5 and TRBJ2-2; TRBD1 matches at 8 bases. Trimming at V came to 7 bases and at J to 5 bases, leaving 6 bases not matched to a gene. The CDR3 is 14 amino acids. Germline CDR1 reads MNHEY; CDR2 reads SVGAGI. DNA for the CDR3: TGTGCCAGCACAGGGGGCGCTAGTACCGGGGAGCTGTTTTTT. This sequence encodes CASTGGASTGELFF.

This clone was observed many times. The chain combines TRBV10-3 with TRBJ1-3, with 7 bases that match TRBD1. CDR3 length: 14 residues. Unmatched junction bases numbered 6, after V lost 10 bases and J lost 0 bases. Germline CDR1 reads ENHRY; CDR2 reads SYGVKD. Here the CDR3 reads CATRQGDSGNTIYF. CDR3 DNA: TGTGCCACCCGACAGGGAGACTCTGGAAACACCATATATTTT.

The chain is built from TRBV6-1 and TRBJ1-2; D unresolved. Deletions cut 0 bases from V and 0 bases from J, with 8 bases between. Germline V gene data show CDR1 as MNHNS and CDR2 as SASEGT. CDR3 length equals 15 residues. CDR3 nucleotides: TGTGCCAGCAGTGAAGCGTTCCAGACTAACTATGGCTACACCTTC. It codes for CASSEAFQTNYGYTF.

The chain combines TRBV19 with TRBJ2-3; 8 nucleotides align to TRBD1. V shed 5 bases, J shed 4 bases, and the junction held 11 bases outside the gene matches. The CDR3 spans 16 residues. CDR1 and CDR2 (germline): LNHDA, SQIVND (reference sequence). The DNA for the CDR3 is TGTGCCAGTAGTGCCCCGCGGACAGGGTCTTCAGATACGCAGTATTTT. Protein sequence: CASSAPRTGSSDTQYF.

The V call is TRBV7-9, the J call TRBJ2-7; TRBD1 is a possible D gene (6 bases). The ends were cut back, 1 base at V and 7 bases at J, with 14 bases in the middle. Germline values: CDR1 SEHNR, CDR2 FQNEAQ (reference sequence). The CDR3 extends over 14 amino acids. This CDR3 reads CASSLGTGLGEQYV. The CDR3 bases are TGTGCCAGCAGCTTAGGTACAGGGTTGGGGGAGCAGTACGTC.

This clone was recorded once. J is TRBJ2-1 and V is TRBV9; a weak D match, TRBD2 (6 bases). Germline assignment: CDR1 SGDLS and CDR2 YYNGEE. The CDR3 runs to 13 residues. Trimming pared 4 bases from V and 7 bases from J, leaving 12 bases between. The CDR3 loop is CASSITSQNEQFF. The CDR3 DNA reads TGTGCCAGCAGCATTACTAGCCAGAATGAGCAGTTCTTC.

The chain employs TRBV5-8 and TRBJ2-1; 10 bases map to TRBD2. J lost 9 bases, V lost 2 bases, and 11 bases had no gene match. This CDR3 spans 16 amino acids. CDR1 is SGHTS, CDR2 YDEGEE, per germline. The CDR3 sequence: CASSFRNSGRASEQFF. In nucleotides, the CDR3 is TGTGCCAGCAGCTTCCGCAACAGCGGGAGGGCCAGTGAGCAGTTCTTC.

The chain is built from TRBV7-9 and TRBJ2-2; unclear D gene. This CDR3 has 13 residues. The V end lost 5 bases, the J end lost 9 bases, and 13 bases lay between the germline ends. Germline CDR1 reads SEHNR; CDR2 reads FQNEAQ (reference sequence). The CDR3 DNA is TGTGCCAGCAGCCCGTTGCGGCACCGGGAGCTGTTTTTT. Translation gives CASSPLRHRELFF.

The chain has TRBV7-2 and TRBJ2-1; D is ambiguous. CDR3 length equals 13 residues. Trimming took off 5 bases at V and 6 bases at J, with 11 bases between the two ends. The germline V gene has CDR1 SGHTA and CDR2 FQGNSA. The CDR3 protein is CASSPPGPNEQFF. The CDR3 DNA follows: TGTGCCAGCAGCCCGCCAGGTCCCAATGAGCAGTTCTTC.

As for this clone: This CDR3 fails to terminate in the conserved phenylalanine or tryptophan, so it likely reflects a read error. The DNA is left out, because the CDR3 cannot be placed on it with certainty; the CDR3 is given as TCRdb lists it. V and J are TRBV7-2 and TRBJ1-2; the D call in the table, TRBD1, was not verified against the DNA. The CDR3 is made up of 15 amino acids, end residues included. From germline, CDR1 is SGHTA and CDR2 FQGNSA. The CDR3 protein is CASSPAPAGTRPLRL.

The chain carries TRBV3-1 (or the pseudogene TRBV3-2) and TRBJ1-2, with D tentatively TRBD1 (5 bases). Trimming left V 4 bases short and J 5 bases short, with 11 bases between. Germline assignment: CDR1 LGHDT and CDR2 YNNKEL (reference sequence). The CDR3 consists of 13 residues. CDR3 DNA: TGTGCCAGCAGCCGGGAGGGGCTTTATGGCTACACCTTC. This gives the protein CASSREGLYGYTF.

V gene TRBV5-1 combines with J gene TRBJ2-7; D is perhaps TRBD1 (6 bases). V dropped 4 bases and J dropped 2 bases, with 22 bases sitting between them. The germline V gene encodes CDR1 SGHRS and CDR2 YFSETQ. CDR3 size: 17 residues. The CDR3 spells CASSIVNSGTTAYEQYF. CDR3 sequence (DNA): TGCGCCAGCAGCATAGTAAATTCCGGGACAACCGCCTACGAGCAGTACTTC.

This clone was observed a few times. The chain carries TRBV6-5 and TRBJ1-1; tentatively, D is TRBD1 (6 bases). The V gene lost 6 bases and the J gene lost 5 bases, with 13 bases spanning the gap. The CDR3 totals 13 residues. Germline CDR1 and CDR2: MNHEY and SVGAGI. CDR3 bases: TGTGCCAGCAGCCAAGGGAGGGGGACTGAAGCTTTCTTT. Residues: CASSQGRGTEAFF.

The genes are TRBV2 and TRBJ1-5; perhaps TRBD1 as D (5 bases). The germline gives CDR1 SNHLY, CDR2 FYNNEI. V shed 4 bases and J shed 3 bases, with 13 bases lying between them. This CDR3 spans 15 amino acids. CDR3 protein: CASSAQGVINQPQHF. DNA for the CDR3: TGTGCCAGCAGTGCCCAAGGGGTCATCAATCAGCCCCAGCATTTT.

DNA for the CDR3: TGTGCCAGCAGTGACGAAGGACAGGGGTCACCCCTCCACTTT. It translates to CASSDEGQGSPLHF. The genes are TRBV6-4 and TRBJ1-6, with 9 bases that match TRBD1. The germline CDR1 and CDR2 sequences are MRHNA and SNTAGT. Unmatched junction bases numbered 3, after V lost 2 bases and J lost 10 bases. This CDR3 spans 14 amino acids.

J is TRBJ2-5 and V is TRBV27; 7 bases are a match to TRBD1. Losses at the gene ends were 5 bases for V and 5 bases for J; bases not matched to a gene: 5. The CDR3 loop spans 13 amino acids. Germline V gives CDR1 MNHEY, CDR2 SMNVEV (reference sequence). The CDR3 loop reads CASSPFRGETQYF. The CDR3 nucleotides are TGTGCCAGCAGTCCCTTCAGGGGGGAGACCCAGTACTTC.

The gene calls are TRBV25-1 and TRBJ2-3; 11 bases map to TRBD2. Trimming at V came to 4 bases and at J to 7 bases, leaving 10 bases not matched to a gene. This CDR3 contains 16 residues. CDR1 and CDR2 from the germline V gene are MGHDK and SYGVNS. The CDR3 region is CASSVLTSGVPNTQYF. The CDR3 DNA is TGTGCCAGCAGTGTATTGACTAGCGGGGTCCCGAATACGCAGTATTTT.

In this sample, this clone turned up once. The rearrangement joins TRBV5-1 to TRBJ2-7, with TRBD2 identical over 9 bases. After removal of 5 bases from V and 3 bases from J, the junction contained 9 bases not matched to a gene. This CDR3 is built from 15 residues. Germline lookup yields CDR1 SGHRS and CDR2 YFSETQ. In DNA, the CDR3 is TGCGCCAGCAGGCTGGAGGGGACTAGCCGCTACGAGCAGTACTTC. Translation gives CASRLEGTSRYEQYF.